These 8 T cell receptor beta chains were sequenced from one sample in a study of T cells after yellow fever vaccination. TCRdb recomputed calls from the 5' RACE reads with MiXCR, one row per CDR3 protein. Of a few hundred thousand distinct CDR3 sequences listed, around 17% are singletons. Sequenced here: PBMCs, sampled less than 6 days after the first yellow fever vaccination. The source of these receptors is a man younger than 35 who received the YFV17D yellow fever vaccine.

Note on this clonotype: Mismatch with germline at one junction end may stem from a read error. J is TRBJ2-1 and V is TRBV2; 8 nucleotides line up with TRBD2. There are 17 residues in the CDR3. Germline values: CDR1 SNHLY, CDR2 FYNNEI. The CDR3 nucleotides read TGTACCAGCAGTTTAGTAGCGGGGCTACTCATCTACAATGAGCAGTTCTTC. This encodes CTSSLVAGLLIYNEQFF.

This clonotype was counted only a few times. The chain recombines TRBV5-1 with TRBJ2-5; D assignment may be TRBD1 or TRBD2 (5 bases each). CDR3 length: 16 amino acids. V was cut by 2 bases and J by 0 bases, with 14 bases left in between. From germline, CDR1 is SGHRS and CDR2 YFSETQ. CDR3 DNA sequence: TGCGCCAGCAGCTTCACCGGGACCCAGTACCAAGAGACCCAGTACTTC. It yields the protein CASSFTGTQYQETQYF. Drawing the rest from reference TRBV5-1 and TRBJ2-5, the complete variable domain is KAGVTQTPRYLIKTRGQQVTLSCSPISGHRSVSWYQQTPGQGLQFLFEYFSETQRNKGNFPGRFSGRQFSNSRSEMNVSTLELGDSALYLCASSFTGTQYQETQYFGPGTRLLVL.

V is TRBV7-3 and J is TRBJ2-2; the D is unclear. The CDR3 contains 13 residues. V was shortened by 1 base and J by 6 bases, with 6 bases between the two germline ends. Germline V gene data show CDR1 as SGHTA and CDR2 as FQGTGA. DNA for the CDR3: TGTGCCAGCAGCTTAAATGAGCCCGGGGAGCTGTTTTTT. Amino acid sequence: CASSLNEPGELFF.

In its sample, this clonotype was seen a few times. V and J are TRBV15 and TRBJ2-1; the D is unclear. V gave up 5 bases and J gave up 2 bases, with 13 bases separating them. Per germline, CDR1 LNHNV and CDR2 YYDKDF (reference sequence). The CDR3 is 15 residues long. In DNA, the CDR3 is TGTGCCACCAGCCGGCCAGGCCAGCCCTACAATGAGCAGTTCTTC. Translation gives CATSRPGQPYNEQFF.

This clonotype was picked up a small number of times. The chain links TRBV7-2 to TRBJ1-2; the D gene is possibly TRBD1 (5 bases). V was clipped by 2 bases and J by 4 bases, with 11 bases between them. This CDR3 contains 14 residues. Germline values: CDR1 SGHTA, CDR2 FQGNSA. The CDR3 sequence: CASSLWGDVYGYTF. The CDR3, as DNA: TGTGCCAGCAGCTTATGGGGGGATGTCTATGGCTACACCTTC.

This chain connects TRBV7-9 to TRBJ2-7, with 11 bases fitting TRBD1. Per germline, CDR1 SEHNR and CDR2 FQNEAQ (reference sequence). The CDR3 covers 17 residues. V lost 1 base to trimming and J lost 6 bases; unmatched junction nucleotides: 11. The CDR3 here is CASSLESRDRGSLEQYF. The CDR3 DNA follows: TGTGCCAGCAGCTTAGAGTCTAGGGACAGGGGGTCTCTCGAGCAGTACTTC.

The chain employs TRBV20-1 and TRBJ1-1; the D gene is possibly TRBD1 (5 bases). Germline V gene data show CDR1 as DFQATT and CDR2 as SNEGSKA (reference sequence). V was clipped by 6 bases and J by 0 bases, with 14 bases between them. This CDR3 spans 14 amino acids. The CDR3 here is CSAPPRGMNTEAFF. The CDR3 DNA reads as TGCAGTGCCCCCCCCCGGGGCATGAACACTGAAGCTTTCTTT.

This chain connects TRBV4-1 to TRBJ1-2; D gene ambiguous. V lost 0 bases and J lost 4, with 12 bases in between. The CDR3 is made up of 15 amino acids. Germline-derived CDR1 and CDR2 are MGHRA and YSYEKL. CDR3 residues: CASSQDVGYGYGYTF. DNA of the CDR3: TGCGCCAGCAGCCAAGATGTGGGGTATGGCTATGGCTACACCTTC.